Listed below are T cell receptor beta chains from one sample, sequenced in a study of shared clonotypes between healthy human individuals. Profiling relied on immunoSEQ multiplex PCR, and the TCRdb table lists in-frame clones only, not all of them. The table lists 700,000 or so clones, 72% of them singletons. The sample comprised memory CD4+ T cells sorted from blood. The receptor set was obtained from a woman aged 25 to 39 in good health. CDR3s include the opening cysteine and the closing phenylalanine or tryptophan. D genes are given only for firm matches. Some rows mark clone size as missing; the rest say once, few, many or name a class of expanded clone.

D: TRBD2; J: TRBJ2-5; size: .; V: TRBV10-1; DNA: TGCGCCTCGCAGCGGGGGGTCGGAGAGACCCAGTACTTC; CDR3: CASQRGVGETQYF
D: .; J: TRBJ2-5; size: .; V: TRBV5-1; DNA: TGCGCCAGCAGCTTGGACGTAGATGGAGAGACCCAGTACTTC; CDR3: CASSLDVDGETQYF
D: TRBD1; J: TRBJ1-2; size: few; V: TRBV30; DNA: TGTGCCTGGAGTGTACTGGGACAGGGGGCTGGCTATGGCTACACCTTC; CDR3: CAWSVLGQGAGYGYTF
D: TRBD1; J: TRBJ1-2; size: few; V: TRBV4-2; DNA: TGTGCCAGCAGCCAGCCCGGACAGGGCAGGGGCTACACCTTC; CDR3: CASSQPGQGRGYTF
D: .; J: TRBJ1-5; size: .; V: TRBV30; DNA: TGTGCCTGGGCCTCGGGACTAAGCAATCAGCCCCAGCATTTT; CDR3: CAWASGLSNQPQHF
D: .; J: TRBJ2-5; size: .; V: TRBV5-1; DNA: TGCGCCAGCAGCTACCTCCCGCAAGAGACCCAGTACTTC; CDR3: CASSYLPQETQYF
D: .; J: TRBJ1-2; size: .; V: TRBV19; DNA: TGTGCCAGCCGGCCCGGAGAGCAGTTCTATGGCTACACCTTC; CDR3: CASRPGEQFYGYTF
D: TRBD1; J: TRBJ2-2; size: .; V: TRBV28; DNA: TGTGCCAGCAGGCCTGTCGACAGGGGTGACACCGGGGAGCTGTTTTTT; CDR3: CASRPVDRGDTGELFF
D: TRBD2; J: TRBJ2-5; size: .; V: TRBV7-2; DNA: TGTGCCAGCAGCCCCCGGTGGGCGCGGGAGACGGAGACCCAGTACTTC; CDR3: CASSPRWARETETQYF
D: TRBD1; J: TRBJ2-1; size: few; V: TRBV19; DNA: TGTGCCAGTAGTATCGCCGTGGGGACAGGGGGATACAATGAGCAGTTCTTC; CDR3: CASSIAVGTGGYNEQFF
D: .; J: TRBJ1-4; size: .; V: TRBV6-6; DNA: TGTGCCAGCAGTTCCGCCGACGGGGGCGCGCATGAAAAACTGTTTTTT; CDR3: CASSSADGGAHEKLFF
D: .; J: TRBJ2-7; size: .; V: TRBV29-1; DNA: TGCAGCGCCCGGAAGGGGGCGGGAGGTGGGTCCTACGAGCAGTACTTC; CDR3: CSARKGAGGGSYEQYF
D: .; J: TRBJ2-1; size: .; V: TRBV5-4; DNA: TGTGCCAGCAGCTTGGAACTCGGGACGCAGTTCTTC; CDR3: CASSLELGTQFF
D: TRBD2; J: TRBJ2-1; size: .; V: TRBV9; DNA: TGTGCCAGCAGCCGTCGGGGACTAGCGGGAGATTTATCCCACAATGAGCAGTTCTTC; CDR3: CASSRRGLAGDLSHNEQFF
D: TRBD1; J: TRBJ2-7; size: .; V: TRBV2; DNA: TGTGCCAGCACGGGACAGTCTTACGAGCAGTACTTC; CDR3: CASTGQSYEQYF
D: TRBD1; J: TRBJ1-2; size: once; V: TRBV7-8; DNA: TGTGCCAGCAGCTTAGTCCCGACAGGGGGCGGCTATGGCTACACCTTC; CDR3: CASSLVPTGGGYGYTF
D: .; J: TRBJ1-5; size: .; V: TRBV6-1; DNA: TGTGCCAGCAGTCCTTATTCGGGTAGCAATCAGCCCCAGCATTTT; CDR3: CASSPYSGSNQPQHF
D: .; J: TRBJ2-7; size: .; V: TRBV28; DNA: TGTGCCAGCAGCTCGACAGCTTACGAGCAGTACTTC; CDR3: CASSSTAYEQYF
D: .; J: TRBJ2-1; size: .; V: TRBV25-1; DNA: TGTGCCAGCAGATCCAGCCATAGCGGCTCCTACAATGAGCAGTTCTTC; CDR3: CASRSSHSGSYNEQFF
D: TRBD2; J: TRBJ2-2; size: .; V: TRBV25-1; DNA: TGTGCCAGCATTGCGGGACTAACTAACACCGGGGAGCTGTTTTTT; CDR3: CASIAGLTNTGELFF
D: .; J: TRBJ2-1; size: once; V: TRBV29-1; DNA: TGCAGCGTTGAAGATCAATCGGGATGGGAGTCGGTCTTC; CDR3: CSVEDQSGWESVF